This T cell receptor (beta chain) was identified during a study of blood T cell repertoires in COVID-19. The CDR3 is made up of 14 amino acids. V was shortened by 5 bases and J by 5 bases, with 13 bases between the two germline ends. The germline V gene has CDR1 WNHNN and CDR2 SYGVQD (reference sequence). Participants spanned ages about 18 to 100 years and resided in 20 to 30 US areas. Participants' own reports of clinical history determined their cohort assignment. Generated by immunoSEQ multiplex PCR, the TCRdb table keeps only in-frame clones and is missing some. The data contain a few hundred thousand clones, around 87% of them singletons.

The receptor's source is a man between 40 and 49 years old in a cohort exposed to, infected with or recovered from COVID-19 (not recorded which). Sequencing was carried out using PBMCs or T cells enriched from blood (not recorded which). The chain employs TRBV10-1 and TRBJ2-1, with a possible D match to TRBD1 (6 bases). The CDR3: CASSNRVGNNEQFF. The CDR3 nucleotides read TGCGCCAGCAGTAACAGGGTTGGGAACAATGAGCAGTTCTTC.